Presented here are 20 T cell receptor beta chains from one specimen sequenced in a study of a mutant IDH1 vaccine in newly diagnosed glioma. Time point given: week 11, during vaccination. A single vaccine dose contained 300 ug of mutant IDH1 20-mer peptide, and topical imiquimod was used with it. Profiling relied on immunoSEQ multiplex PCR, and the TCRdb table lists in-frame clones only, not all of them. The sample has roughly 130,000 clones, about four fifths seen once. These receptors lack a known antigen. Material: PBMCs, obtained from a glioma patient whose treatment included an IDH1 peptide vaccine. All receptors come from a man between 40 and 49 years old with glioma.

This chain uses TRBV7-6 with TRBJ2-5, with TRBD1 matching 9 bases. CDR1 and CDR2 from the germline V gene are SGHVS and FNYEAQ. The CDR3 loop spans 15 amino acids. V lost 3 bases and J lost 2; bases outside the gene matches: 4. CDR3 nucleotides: TGTGCCAGCAGCTTCTCTGGACAGGGGCAAGAGACCCAGTACTTC. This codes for CASSFSGQGQETQYF.

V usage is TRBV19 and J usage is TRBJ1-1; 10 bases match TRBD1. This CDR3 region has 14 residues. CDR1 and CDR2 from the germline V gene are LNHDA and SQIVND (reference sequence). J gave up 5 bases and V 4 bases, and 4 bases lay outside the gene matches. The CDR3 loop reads CASSTGQGETEAFF. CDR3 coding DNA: TGTGCCAGTAGTACCGGACAGGGGGAGACTGAAGCTTTCTTT.

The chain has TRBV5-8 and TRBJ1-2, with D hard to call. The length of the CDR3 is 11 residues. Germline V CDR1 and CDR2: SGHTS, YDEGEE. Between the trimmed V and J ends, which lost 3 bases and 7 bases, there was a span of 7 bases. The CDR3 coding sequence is TGTGCCAGCAGCTGGTCGGGTGGCTACACCTTC. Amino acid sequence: CASSWSGGYTF.

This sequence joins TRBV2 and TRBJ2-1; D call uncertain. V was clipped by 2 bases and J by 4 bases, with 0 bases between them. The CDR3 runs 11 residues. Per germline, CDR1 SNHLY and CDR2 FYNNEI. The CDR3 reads CASSEYNEQFF. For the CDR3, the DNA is TGTGCCAGCAGTGAATACAATGAGCAGTTCTTC.

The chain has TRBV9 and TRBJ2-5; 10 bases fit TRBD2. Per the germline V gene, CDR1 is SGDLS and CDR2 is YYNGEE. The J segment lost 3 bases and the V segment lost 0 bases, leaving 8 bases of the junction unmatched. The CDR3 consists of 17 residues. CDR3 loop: CASSVDPSGGHKETQYF. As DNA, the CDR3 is TGTGCCAGCAGCGTAGATCCTAGCGGGGGTCATAAAGAGACCCAGTACTTC. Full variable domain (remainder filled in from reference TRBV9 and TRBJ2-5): DSGVTQTPKHLITATGQRVTLRCSPRSGDLSVYWYQQSLDQGLQFLIQYYNGEERAKGNILERFSAQQFPDLHSELNLSSLELGDSALYFCASSVDPSGGHKETQYFGPGTRLLVL.

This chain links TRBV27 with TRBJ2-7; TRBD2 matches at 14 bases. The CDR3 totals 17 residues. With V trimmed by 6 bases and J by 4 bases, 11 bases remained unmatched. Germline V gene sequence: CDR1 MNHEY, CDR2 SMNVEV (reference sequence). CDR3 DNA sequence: TGTGCCAGCAGACATCCGGGACTAGCGGGAGATCGTTACGAGCAGTACTTC. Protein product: CASRHPGLAGDRYEQYF.

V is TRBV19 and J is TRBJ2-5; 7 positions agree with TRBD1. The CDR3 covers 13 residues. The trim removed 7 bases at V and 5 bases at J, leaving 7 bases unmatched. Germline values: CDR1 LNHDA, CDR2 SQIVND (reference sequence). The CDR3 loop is CASTTTGSETQYF. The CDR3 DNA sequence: TGTGCCAGTACCACGACAGGGTCGGAGACCCAGTACTTC.

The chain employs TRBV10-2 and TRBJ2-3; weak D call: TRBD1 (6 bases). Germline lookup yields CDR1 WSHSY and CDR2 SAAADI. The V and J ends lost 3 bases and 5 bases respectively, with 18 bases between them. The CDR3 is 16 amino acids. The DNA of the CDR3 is TGCGCCAGCAGTGACGATACAACAGGGTTGGGAGATACGCAGTATTTT. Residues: CASSDDTTGLGDTQYF.

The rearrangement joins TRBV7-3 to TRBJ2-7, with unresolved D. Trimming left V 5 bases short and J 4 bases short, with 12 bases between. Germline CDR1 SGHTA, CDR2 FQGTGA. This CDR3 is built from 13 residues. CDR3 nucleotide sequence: TGTGCCAGCAGCCGGTGTTACAGATACGAGCAGTACTTC. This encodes CASSRCYRYEQYF.

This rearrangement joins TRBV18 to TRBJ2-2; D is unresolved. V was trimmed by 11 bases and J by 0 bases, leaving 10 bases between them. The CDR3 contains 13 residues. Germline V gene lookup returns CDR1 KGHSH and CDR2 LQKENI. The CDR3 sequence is CASRTSNTGELFF. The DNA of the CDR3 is TGTGCCTCCAGGACGTCGAACACCGGGGAGCTGTTTTTT.

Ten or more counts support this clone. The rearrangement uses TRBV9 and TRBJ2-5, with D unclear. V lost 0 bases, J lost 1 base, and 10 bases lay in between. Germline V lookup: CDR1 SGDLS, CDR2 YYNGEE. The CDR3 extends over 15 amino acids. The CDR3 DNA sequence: TGTGCCAGCAGCGTAGCTACAGTAAGCCAAGAGACCCAGTACTTC. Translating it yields CASSVATVSQETQYF.

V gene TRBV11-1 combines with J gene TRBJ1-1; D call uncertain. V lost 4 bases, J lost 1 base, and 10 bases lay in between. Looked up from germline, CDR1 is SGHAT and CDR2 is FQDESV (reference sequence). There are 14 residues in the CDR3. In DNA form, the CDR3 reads TGTGCCAGCAGCTCCCGGACGGCGAACACTGAAGCTTTCTTT. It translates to CASSSRTANTEAFF. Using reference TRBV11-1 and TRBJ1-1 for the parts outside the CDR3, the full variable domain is EAEVAQSPRYKITEKSQAVAFWCDPISGHATLYWYRQILGQGPELLVQFQDESVVDDSQLPKDRFSAERLKGVDSTLKIQPAELGDSAMYLCASSSRTANTEAFFGQGTRLTVV.

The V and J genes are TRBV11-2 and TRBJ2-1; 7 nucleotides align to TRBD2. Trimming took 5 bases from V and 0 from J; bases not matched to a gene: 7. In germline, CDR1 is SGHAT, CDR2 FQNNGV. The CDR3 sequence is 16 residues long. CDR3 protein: CASSVLTSFSYNEQFF. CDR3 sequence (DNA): TGTGCCAGCAGCGTCCTGACTAGCTTCTCCTACAATGAGCAGTTCTTC.

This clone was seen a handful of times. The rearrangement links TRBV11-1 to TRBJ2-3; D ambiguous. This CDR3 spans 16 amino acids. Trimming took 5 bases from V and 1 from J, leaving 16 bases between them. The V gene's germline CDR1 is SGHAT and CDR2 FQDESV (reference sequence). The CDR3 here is CASSPRLGAGTDTQYF. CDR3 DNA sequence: TGTGCCAGCAGCCCCCGCCTGGGCGCGGGCACAGATACGCAGTATTTT.

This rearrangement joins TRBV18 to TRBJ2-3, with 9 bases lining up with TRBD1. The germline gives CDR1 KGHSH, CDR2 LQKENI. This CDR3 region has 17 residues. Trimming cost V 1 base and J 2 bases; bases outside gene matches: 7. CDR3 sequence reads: CASSPLPGTGFTDTQYF. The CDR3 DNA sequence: TGTGCCAGCTCACCACTTCCCGGGACAGGGTTCACAGATACGCAGTATTTT. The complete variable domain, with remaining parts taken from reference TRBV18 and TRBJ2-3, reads NAGVMQNPRHLVRRRGQEARLRCSPMKGHSHVYWYRQLPEEGLKFMVYLQKENIIDESGMPKERFSAEFPKEGPSILRIQQVVRGDSAAYFCASSPLPGTGFTDTQYFGPGTRLTVL.

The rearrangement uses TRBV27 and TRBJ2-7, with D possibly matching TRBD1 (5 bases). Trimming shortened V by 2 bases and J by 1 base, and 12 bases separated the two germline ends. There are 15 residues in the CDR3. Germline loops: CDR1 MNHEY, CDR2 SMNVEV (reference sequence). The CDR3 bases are TGTGCCAGCAGTTTAAGGGGAACAGGATCCTACGAGCAGTACTTC. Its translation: CASSLRGTGSYEQYF.

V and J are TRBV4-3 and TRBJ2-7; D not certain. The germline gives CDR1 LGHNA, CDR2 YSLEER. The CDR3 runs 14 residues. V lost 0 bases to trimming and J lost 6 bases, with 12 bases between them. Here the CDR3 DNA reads TGCGCCAGCAGCCAAGACCCTAGGAACGGCGAGCAGTACTTC. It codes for CASSQDPRNGEQYF.

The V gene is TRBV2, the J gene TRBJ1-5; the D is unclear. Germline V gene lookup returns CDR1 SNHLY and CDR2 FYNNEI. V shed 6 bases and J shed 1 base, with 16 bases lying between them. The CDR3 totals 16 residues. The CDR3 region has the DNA TGTGCCAGCAGGGCAATCTTGGGAGGAAGCAATCAGCCCCAGCATTTT. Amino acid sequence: CASRAILGGSNQPQHF. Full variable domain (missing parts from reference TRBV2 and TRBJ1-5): EPEVTQTPSHQVTQMGQEVILRCVPISNHLYFYWYRQILGQKVEFLVSFYNNEISEKSEIFDDQFSVERPDGSNFTLKIRSTKLEDSAMYFCASRAILGGSNQPQHFGDGTRLSIL.

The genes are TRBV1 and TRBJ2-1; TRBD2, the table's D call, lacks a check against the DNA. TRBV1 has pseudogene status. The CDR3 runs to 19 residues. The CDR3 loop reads CTSSQGWVGAVSSYNEQFF. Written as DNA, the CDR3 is TGCACCAGCAGCCAAGGATGGGTCGGTGCGGTAAGCTCCTACAATGAGCAGTTCTTC.

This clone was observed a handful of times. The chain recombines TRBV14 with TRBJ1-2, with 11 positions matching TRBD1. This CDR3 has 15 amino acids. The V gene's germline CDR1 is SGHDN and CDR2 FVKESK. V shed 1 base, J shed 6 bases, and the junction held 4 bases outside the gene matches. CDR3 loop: CASSQGWTGGHGYTF. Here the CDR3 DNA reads TGTGCCAGCAGCCAAGGGTGGACAGGGGGCCATGGCTACACCTTC.